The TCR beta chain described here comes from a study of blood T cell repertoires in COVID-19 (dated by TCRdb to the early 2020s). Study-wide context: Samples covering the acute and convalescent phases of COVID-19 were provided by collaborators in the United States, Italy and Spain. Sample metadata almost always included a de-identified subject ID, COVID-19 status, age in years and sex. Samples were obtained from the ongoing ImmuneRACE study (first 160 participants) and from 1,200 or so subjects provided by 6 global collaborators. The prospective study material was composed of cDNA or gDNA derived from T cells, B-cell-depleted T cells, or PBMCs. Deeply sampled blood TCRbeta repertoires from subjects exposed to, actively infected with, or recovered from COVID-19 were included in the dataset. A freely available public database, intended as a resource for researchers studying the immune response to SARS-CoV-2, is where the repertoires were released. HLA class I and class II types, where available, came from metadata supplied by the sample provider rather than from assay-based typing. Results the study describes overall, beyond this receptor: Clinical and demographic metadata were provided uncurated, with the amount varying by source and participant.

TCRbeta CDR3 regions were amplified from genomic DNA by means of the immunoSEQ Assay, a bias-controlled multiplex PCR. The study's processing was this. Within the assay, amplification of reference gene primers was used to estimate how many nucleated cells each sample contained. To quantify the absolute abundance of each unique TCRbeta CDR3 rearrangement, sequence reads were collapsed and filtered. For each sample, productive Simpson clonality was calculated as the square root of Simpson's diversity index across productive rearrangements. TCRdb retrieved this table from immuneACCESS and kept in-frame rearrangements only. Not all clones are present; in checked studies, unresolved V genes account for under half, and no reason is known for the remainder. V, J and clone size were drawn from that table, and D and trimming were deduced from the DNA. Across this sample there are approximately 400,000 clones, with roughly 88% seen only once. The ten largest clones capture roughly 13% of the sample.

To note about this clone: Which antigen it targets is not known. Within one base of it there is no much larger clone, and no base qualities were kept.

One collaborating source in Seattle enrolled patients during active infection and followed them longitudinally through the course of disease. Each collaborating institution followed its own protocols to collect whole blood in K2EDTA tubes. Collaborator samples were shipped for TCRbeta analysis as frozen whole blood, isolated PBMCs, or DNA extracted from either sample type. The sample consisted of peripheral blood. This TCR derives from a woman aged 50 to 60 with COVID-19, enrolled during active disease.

The CDR3 region: CASTPRGGGNQPQHF. The sequenced DNA: TGTGCCAGCACCCCCCGGGGGGGCGGCAATCAGCCCCAGCATTTT. Recombination connected TRBV27 to TRBJ1-5, with TRBD1 perhaps the D gene, on 6 matching bases. The germline ends are 15 bases apart after V is trimmed by 7 bases and J by 2 bases. From the germline V gene (reference sequence), CDR1 is MNHEY and CDR2 is SMNVEV. The CDR3, cysteine through phenylalanine, is 15 amino acids long. Left in the record is the CDR3 DNA by itself, 45 bases read in frame from the first base.